Detailed here is one TCR beta chain. Additional DNA sequences in this sample encode the identical CDR3. The sample is drawn from a study of blood T cell repertoires in COVID-19. About the research overall: The United States, Italy and Spain provided the acute and convalescent COVID-19 samples. T cells, B-cell-depleted T cells, or PBMCs provided the cDNA or gDNA that served as material.

This CDR3 contains 14 residues. Per germline, CDR1 SGHNT and CDR2 YYREEE (reference sequence). The V end lost 1 base, the J end lost 3 bases, and 10 bases lay between the germline ends. In the source study's methods: Reference gene primer amplification gave estimated nucleated cell counts. TCRdb's copy holds only in-frame clones and misses some; the assay was immunoSEQ multiplex PCR. V, J and clone size reflect that table, while D and trimming were determined from the DNA. The sample records fewer than 95,000 clones, about 87% being singletons. The chain combines TRBV5-4 with TRBJ1-2, with D hard to call. Sequenced sample: peripheral blood. This TCR came from a man aged 55 to 69 with acute or convalescent COVID-19. In DNA form, the CDR3 reads TGTGCCAGCAGCTTGCCAGGAGGTTACTATGGCTACACCTTC. Amino acid sequence: CASSLPGGYYGYTF.